This T cell receptor (beta chain) appears in the sequencing data of a study of blood T cell repertoires in COVID-19. Study background: Italy, Spain and the United States were the sources of the convalescent and acute COVID-19 samples. The cDNA or gDNA used as material had been derived from T cells, B-cell-depleted T cells, or PBMCs.

Authors' methods: Counts of nucleated cells, estimated from reference gene primer amplification, were obtained. Produced via immunoSEQ multiplex PCR; TCRdb's table is partial and in-frame only. V, J and clone size are those of that table, while D and trimming were read from the DNA. The data contain fewer than 200,000 clones, around nine tenths of them singletons. The CDR3 covers 15 residues. The germline V gene encodes CDR1 SEHNR and CDR2 FQNEAQ (reference sequence). Germline trimming cut 5 bases from V and 3 bases from J; bases unmatched to any gene: 6. The sequence was collected from a woman younger than 30 who had recovered from COVID-19. Sequenced sample: peripheral blood. The chain joins TRBV7-9 to TRBJ1-1, with 10 bases aligning to TRBD1. The CDR3 DNA reads as TGTGCCAGCAGCACCTCGACAGGGGGCTACACTGAAGCTTTCTTT. Translation gives CASSTSTGGYTEAFF.